This T cell receptor (beta chain) derives from a study of T cell responses to AZD1222 COVID-19 vaccine. This clone was seen ten or more times. Its antigen is still unknown. Germline CDR1 reads MNHNY; CDR2 reads SVGAGI (reference sequence). There are 17 residues in the CDR3. V shed 5 bases and J 3 bases; nucleotides not matched to a gene: 13. Sequenced by immunoSEQ multiplex PCR; TCRdb stores in-frame clones only, minus some. The profile shows 150,000 to 200,000 clones, 80% to 90% of them singletons. Study-level points and caveats: Donor demographics were predominantly white British with a female majority; clonal diversity may be underestimated. The study found vaccine-associated CD4 TCRs spanning spike, dominant at 160-218 and 743-854. After the peak T cell response, and only then, were repertoires sampled. Recipients of two AZD1222 doses showed rising Spike-specific TCR breadth and depth.

The specimen comprised peripheral blood, sampled 28 days after the second dose of the MenACWY control vaccine. The chain employs TRBV6-6 and TRBJ2-7; 10 bases are a match to TRBD2. The TCR comes from an adult who received the MenACWY meningococcal vaccine as a control. The chain's CDR3 is CASSPPLKLAGNYEQYF. The CDR3 nucleotides read TGTGCCAGCAGTCCCCCCCTAAAACTAGCGGGAAACTACGAGCAGTACTTC.